This T cell receptor beta chain was obtained from a study of identical twins. Study-level results: While abundant cord blood beta clonotypes carried fewer insertions, memory repertoires showed no such pattern.

Template switching introduced a universal primer site, and the cDNA bore unique molecular identifiers. TCRdb ran MiXCR on the 5' RACE reads and lists one entry per CDR3 protein. The sample records approximately 890,000 distinct CDR3 sequences, 9% to 15% being singletons. Germline V gene data show CDR1 as SEHNR and CDR2 as FQNEAQ (reference sequence). The CDR3 totals 15 residues. Trimming removed 1 base from V and 0 bases from J, with 10 bases in between. This clonotype turned up a few times. The antigen is unknown. These data were also reused for a study on yellow fever vaccine responses in identical twins.

This chain joins TRBV7-9 and TRBJ2-7; no clear D. Sequencing was done on a sample of PBMCs. The origin of this receptor is a woman younger than 30 in good health. Here the CDR3 reads CASSLGQQPSYEQYF. The CDR3 coding sequence is TGTGCCAGCAGCTTAGGTCAACAACCCTCCTACGAGCAGTACTTC. The whole variable domain, remainder taken from reference TRBV7-9 and TRBJ2-7, is DTGVSQNPRHKITKRGQNVTFRCDPISEHNRLYWYRQTLGQGPEFLTYFQNEAQLEKSRLLSDRFSAERPKGSFSTLEIQRTEQGDSAMYLCASSLGQQPSYEQYFGPGTRLTVT.